Below, 16 T cell receptor beta chains from the same sample are listed, as sequenced in a study of vaccination effects on CD4 cells after COVID-19. The antigens of these receptors remain unknown. Viral peptide pools were used in the ViraFEST assay to expand antigen-specific CD4+ T cells, and sequencing came afterward. CD4+ T cells were isolated after roughly nine days of culture. Prior SARS-CoV-2 infection was absent in the vaccine recipients, as shown by negative nucleocapsid antibodies. Clones were read by immunoSEQ multiplex PCR, and TCRdb kept only the in-frame ones, dropping some. The sample lists 30,000 to 40,000 clones, more than 60% occurring once. The specimen comprised CD4+ T cells from PBMCs cultured with SARS-CoV-2 spike peptides, sampled before COVID-19 vaccination. The receptor set was obtained from a human donor who received a COVID-19 vaccine.

The genes are TRBV10-3 and TRBJ2-3; 8 positions match TRBD2. Per germline, CDR1 ENHRY and CDR2 SYGVKD. This CDR3 is built from 15 residues. V gave up 1 base and J gave up 5 bases; unmatched junction bases: 5. CDR3 bases: TGTGCCATCAGTGAGTGGCCGGGGGGGTTAGATACGCAGTATTTT. Protein: CAISEWPGGLDTQYF.

The rearrangement uses TRBV25-1 and TRBJ1-2, with TRBD1 as a possible D gene (5 bases). V was trimmed by 3 bases and J by 4 bases, leaving 12 bases between them. The CDR3 extends over 14 amino acids. From germline, CDR1 is MGHDK and CDR2 SYGVNS. CDR3 protein: CASSEGQATYGYTF. In nucleotides, the CDR3 is TGTGCCAGCAGTGAGGGGCAGGCGACCTATGGCTACACCTTC.

This sequence joins TRBV27 and TRBJ1-4; a weak D match, TRBD1 (6 bases). Trimming pared 5 bases from V and 0 bases from J, leaving 22 bases between. CDR3 length: 19 amino acids. In germline, CDR1 is MNHEY, CDR2 SMNVEV (reference sequence). The CDR3 DNA is TGTGCCAGCAGTCCGGGGGTGGGACATACACATGCAACTAATGAAAAACTGTTTTTT. Amino acids: CASSPGVGHTHATNEKLFF.

This chain connects TRBV10-3 to TRBJ1-2; D call uncertain. The germline CDR1 and CDR2 sequences are ENHRY and SYGVKD. V gave up 2 bases and J gave up 0 bases, with 7 bases separating them. The length of the CDR3 is 14 residues. The CDR3 bases are TGTGCCATCAGTGAGGTGACCACTAACTATGGCTACACCTTC. This gives the protein CAISEVTTNYGYTF.

The rearrangement links TRBV19 to TRBJ2-7; 7 positions agree with TRBD2. There are 14 residues in the CDR3. Trimming took 5 bases from V and 2 from J; bases not matched to a gene: 6. CDR1 and CDR2 (germline): LNHDA, SQIVND (reference sequence). The CDR3 sequence: CASSLASGTYEQYF. The DNA of the CDR3 is TGTGCCAGTAGTCTGGCTAGCGGAACCTACGAGCAGTACTTC. Using reference TRBV19 and TRBJ2-7 for the parts outside the CDR3, the full variable domain is DGGITQSPKYLFRKEGQNVTLSCEQNLNHDAMYWYRQDPGQGLRLIYYSQIVNDFQKGDIAEGYSVSREKKESFPLTVTSAQKNPTAFYLCASSLASGTYEQYFGPGTRLTVT.

The CDR3 loop reads CAIRRRGALGELFF. CDR3 DNA sequence: TGTGCCATCCGGCGGCGGGGGGCATTGGGGGAGCTGTTTTTT. The chain is built from TRBV10-3 and TRBJ2-2; TRBD2 agrees at 8 bases. The CDR3 is made up of 14 amino acids. V lost 8 bases to trimming and J lost 8 bases; unmatched junction nucleotides: 10. The germline V gene has CDR1 ENHRY and CDR2 SYGVKD.

The V and J genes are TRBV19 and TRBJ2-7; maybe TRBD1 (5 bases). Trimming shortened V by 4 bases and J by 7 bases, and 14 bases separated the two germline ends. The length of the CDR3 is 13 residues. Germline V gene lookup returns CDR1 LNHDA and CDR2 SQIVND (reference sequence). CDR3 loop: CASSTGRAGEQYF. CDR3 nucleotide sequence: TGTGCCAGTAGTACGGGCCGAGCAGGGGAGCAGTACTTC.

V usage is TRBV3-1 (or the pseudogene TRBV3-2) and J usage is TRBJ2-7; D call uncertain. The length of the CDR3 is 14 residues. Per the germline V gene, CDR1 is LGHDT and CDR2 is YNNKEL (reference sequence). V gave up 0 bases and J gave up 5 bases, with 11 bases separating them. CDR3 protein: CASSQDPGSDEQYF. CDR3 DNA sequence: TGTGCCAGCAGCCAAGATCCGGGTTCGGACGAGCAGTACTTC.

V gene TRBV28 combines with J gene TRBJ1-5; D ambiguous. V was cut by 3 bases and J by 2 bases, with 11 bases left in between. This CDR3 has 15 residues. Germline V gene lookup returns CDR1 MDHEN and CDR2 SYDVKM. CDR3 DNA: TGTGCCAGCAGTTTGGGAGGGAAGGGCAATCAGCCCCAGCATTTT. Translating gives CASSLGGKGNQPQHF.

The gene calls are TRBV29-1 and TRBJ1-4; D might be TRBD1 (5 bases). V lost 5 bases and J 7 bases, leaving 20 bases between the germline ends. The V gene's germline CDR1 is SQVTM and CDR2 ANQGSEA. The CDR3 length is 15 residues. In nucleotides, the CDR3 is TGCAGCGTTCGTGAAATAAGGGGAACAGGTGAAAAACTGTTTTTT. This encodes CSVREIRGTGEKLFF.

The table lists this clone with a few counts. The genes are TRBV2 and TRBJ1-1; D not certain. Trimming took 4 bases from V and 0 from J, leaving 15 bases between them. This CDR3 has 16 residues. Germline V lookup: CDR1 SNHLY, CDR2 FYNNEI. CDR3 DNA: TGTGCCAGCAGTGGGGGTGTCGGGGAAATGAACACTGAAGCTTTCTTT. Translating it yields CASSGGVGEMNTEAFF.

This clone was counted a single time. The V gene is TRBV28, the J gene TRBJ1-6; D is possibly TRBD1 (5 bases). Germline lookup yields CDR1 MDHEN and CDR2 SYDVKM. This CDR3 comprises 14 residues. The V end was cut by 3 bases, the J end by 8 bases, with 11 bases between. CDR3 coding DNA: TGTGCCAGCAGTTTTTTGGACAACTATTCACCCCTCCACTTT. Protein sequence: CASSFLDNYSPLHF.

This clone was counted only a few times. The rearrangement links TRBV3-1 (or the pseudogene TRBV3-2) to TRBJ1-1; D remains unclear. Deletions cut 1 base from V and 4 bases from J, with 7 bases between. Germline V gene sequence: CDR1 LGHDT, CDR2 YNNKEL (reference sequence). This CDR3 is built from 13 residues. CDR3 DNA: TGTGCCAGCAGCCAAGGGGTTGCCACTGAAGCTTTCTTT. It is translated as CASSQGVATEAFF.

The V call is TRBV4-1, the J call TRBJ1-5, with D maybe TRBD1 (6 bases). V shed 2 bases and J shed 7 bases, with 15 bases lying between them. Germline loops: CDR1 MGHRA, CDR2 YSYEKL. CDR3 length: 15 residues. The CDR3 loop reads CASSQSGSGEQPQHF. Written as DNA, the CDR3 is TGCGCCAGCAGCCAAAGTGGGTCAGGGGAACAGCCCCAGCATTTT.

The chain links TRBV5-4 to TRBJ2-5; 7 nucleotides match TRBD1. V lost 2 bases to trimming and J lost 2 bases; unmatched junction nucleotides: 3. Germline V gene data show CDR1 as SGHNT and CDR2 as YYREEE (reference sequence). CDR3 length equals 14 residues. The CDR3 bases are TGTGCCAGCAGCTTAGGGACAGCTCAAGAGACCCAGTACTTC. Protein product: CASSLGTAQETQYF.

The rearrangement uses TRBV6-2 or TRBV6-3 and TRBJ1-4; maybe TRBD1 (5 bases). V was trimmed by 0 bases and J by 7 bases, leaving 6 bases between them. The length of the CDR3 is 13 residues. Germline-derived CDR1 and CDR2 are MNHEY and SVGEGT. CDR3 in DNA: TGTGCCAGCAGTTACTCTACAGGTGAAAAACTGTTTTTT. This codes for CASSYSTGEKLFF.